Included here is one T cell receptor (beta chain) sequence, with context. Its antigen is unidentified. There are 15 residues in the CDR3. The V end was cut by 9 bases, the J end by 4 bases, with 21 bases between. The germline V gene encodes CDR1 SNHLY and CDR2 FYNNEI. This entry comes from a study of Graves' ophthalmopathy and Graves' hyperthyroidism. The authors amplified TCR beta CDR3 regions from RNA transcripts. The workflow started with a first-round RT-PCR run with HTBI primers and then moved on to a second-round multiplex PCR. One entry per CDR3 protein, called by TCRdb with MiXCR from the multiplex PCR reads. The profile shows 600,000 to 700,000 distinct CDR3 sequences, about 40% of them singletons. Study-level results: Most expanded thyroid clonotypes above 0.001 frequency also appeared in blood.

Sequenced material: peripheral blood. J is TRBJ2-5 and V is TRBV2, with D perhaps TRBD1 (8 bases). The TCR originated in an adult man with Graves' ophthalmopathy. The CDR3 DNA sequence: TGTGCCAGGAATTACAGGGGGGGAGGTGGAGAGACCCAGTACTTC. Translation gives CARNYRGGGGETQYF.